This T cell receptor beta chain was identified during a study of CD8+ T cells in alopecia areata. On the study more broadly: Twice a day, 5 to 10 mg of oral tofacitinib was administered to treated patients. The protocol delivered tofacitinib for 6 to 18 months, then withdrew it for 6 months. General study results and limits: The study found higher clonality in lesional than normal scalp, especially in alopecia totalis/universalis.

Extraction and reverse transcription of RNA yielded cDNA as the sequencing template. Using immunoSEQ multiplex PCR, the repertoire was profiled, and TCRdb retains in-frame clones only, with some absent. Of 170,000 or so clones listed, 50% to 75% were seen once; the top ten hold roughly 14%. As concerns this clone: Antigen specificity is unknown.

Germline CDR1 LNHNV, CDR2 YYDKDF (reference sequence). Deletions cut 5 bases from V and 8 bases from J, with 10 bases between. The CDR3 consists of 13 residues. This rearrangement joins TRBV15 to TRBJ1-6; no firm D call. The sample consisted of CD4+ T cells sorted from blood, taken at week 0. The sequence came from a human donor with alopecia areata. CDR3 bases: TGTGCCACCAGCGGTGGAGGGTATTCACCCCTCCACTTT. Protein sequence: CATSGGGYSPLHF.